This record covers a single T cell receptor beta chain. What it binds is unknown. TCRdb processed the 5' RACE reads again and assigns one entry to each CDR3 protein, with no DNA. The table lists about 380,000 distinct CDR3 sequences, with under 6.5% in the top ten. Per germline, CDR1 SNHLY and CDR2 FYNNEI. The CDR3 totals 14 residues. This sample was included in a study of T cells expressing NK-cell markers. Study at large: Seven sequenced donors out of eight were HCMV-seropositive, one seronegative.

Whole-study results and caveats: Each of roughly six donors carried dominant NKG2C+ clonotypes accounting for about 1.0-7.0% of CD8+ T cells. The CD3+CD56-NKG2C+ fraction of several donors was also led by these clonotypes.

The sequencing input was blood T cells: a sorted CD56 or NKG2C T cell subset, CD4+ or CD8+ T cells, or bulk PBMC T cells (not recorded which). The chain joins TRBV2 to TRBJ2-3. The receptor was isolated from a man aged 18-69 years in good health. CDR3 sequence: CASMPSPNTDTQYF.